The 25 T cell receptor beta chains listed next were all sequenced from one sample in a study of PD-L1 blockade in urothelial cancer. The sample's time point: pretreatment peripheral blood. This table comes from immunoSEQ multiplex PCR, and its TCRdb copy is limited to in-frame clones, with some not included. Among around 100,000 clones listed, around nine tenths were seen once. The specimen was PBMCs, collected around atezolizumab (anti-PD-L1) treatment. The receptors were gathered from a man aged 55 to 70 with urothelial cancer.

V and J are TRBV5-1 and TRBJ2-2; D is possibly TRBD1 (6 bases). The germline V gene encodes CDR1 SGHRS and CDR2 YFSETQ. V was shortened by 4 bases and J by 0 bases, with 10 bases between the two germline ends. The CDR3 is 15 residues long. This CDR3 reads CASSEGGANTGELFF. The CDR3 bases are TGCGCCAGCAGCGAAGGGGGAGCGAACACCGGGGAGCTGTTTTTT. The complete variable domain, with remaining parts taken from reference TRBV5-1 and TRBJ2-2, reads KAGVTQTPRYLIKTRGQQVTLSCSPISGHRSVSWYQQTPGQGLQFLFEYFSETQRNKGNFPGRFSGRQFSNSRSEMNVSTLELGDSALYLCASSEGGANTGELFFGEGSRLTVL.

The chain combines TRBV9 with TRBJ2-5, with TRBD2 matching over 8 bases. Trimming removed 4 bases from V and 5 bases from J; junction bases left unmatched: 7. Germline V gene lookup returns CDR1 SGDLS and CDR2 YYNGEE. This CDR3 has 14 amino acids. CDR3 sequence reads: CASSPGTRRETQYF. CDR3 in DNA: TGTGCCAGCAGCCCCGGGACTAGACGGGAGACCCAGTACTTC.

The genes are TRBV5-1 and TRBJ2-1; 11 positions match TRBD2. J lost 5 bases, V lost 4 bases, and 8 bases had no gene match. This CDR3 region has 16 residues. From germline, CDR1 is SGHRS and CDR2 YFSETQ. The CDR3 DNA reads TGCGCCAGCAGCCCCCCACTAGCGGGGGTGAACAATGAGCAGTTCTTC. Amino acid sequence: CASSPPLAGVNNEQFF.

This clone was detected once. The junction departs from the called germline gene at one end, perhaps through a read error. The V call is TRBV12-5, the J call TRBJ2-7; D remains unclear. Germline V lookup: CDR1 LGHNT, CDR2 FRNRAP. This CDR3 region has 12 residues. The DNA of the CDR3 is TGTGCTAGTGGGTTGGCCGTTCTGGAGCAGTACTTC. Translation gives CASGLAVLEQYF.

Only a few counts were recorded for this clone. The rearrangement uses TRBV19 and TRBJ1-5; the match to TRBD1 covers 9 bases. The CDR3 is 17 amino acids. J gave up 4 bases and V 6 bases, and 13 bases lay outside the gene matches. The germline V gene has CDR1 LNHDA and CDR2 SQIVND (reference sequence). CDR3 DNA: TGTGCCAGTAGCCCCTCCCCCGGGACAGGGAATAATCAGCCCCAGCATTTT. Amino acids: CASSPSPGTGNNQPQHF.

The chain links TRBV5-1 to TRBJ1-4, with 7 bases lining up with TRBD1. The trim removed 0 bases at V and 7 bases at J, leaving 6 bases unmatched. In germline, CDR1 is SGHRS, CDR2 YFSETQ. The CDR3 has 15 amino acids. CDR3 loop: CASSLEGGRGEKLFF. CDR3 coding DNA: TGCGCCAGCAGCTTGGAAGGGGGCCGGGGTGAAAAACTGTTTTTT.

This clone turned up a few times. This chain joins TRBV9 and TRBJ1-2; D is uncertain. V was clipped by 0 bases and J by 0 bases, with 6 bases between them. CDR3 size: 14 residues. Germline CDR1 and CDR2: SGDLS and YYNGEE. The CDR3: CASSVADSNYGYTF. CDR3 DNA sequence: TGTGCCAGCAGCGTAGCTGACTCTAACTATGGCTACACCTTC.

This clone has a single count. In nucleotides, the CDR3 is TGCAGCGTTGAGGCAGGGACTGAAGCTTTCTTT. As protein: CSVEAGTEAFF. V is TRBV29-1 and J is TRBJ1-1; maybe TRBD1 (5 bases). Germline assignment: CDR1 SQVTM and CDR2 ANQGSEA. The CDR3 has 11 amino acids. V was pared by 3 bases and J by 5 bases, with 7 bases between.

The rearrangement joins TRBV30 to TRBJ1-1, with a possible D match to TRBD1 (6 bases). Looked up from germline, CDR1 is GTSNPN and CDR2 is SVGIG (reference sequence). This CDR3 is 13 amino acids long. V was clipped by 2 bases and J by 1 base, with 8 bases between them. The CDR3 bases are TGTGCCTGGAGTAGGACAGCGAACACTGAAGCTTTCTTT. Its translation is CAWSRTANTEAFF.

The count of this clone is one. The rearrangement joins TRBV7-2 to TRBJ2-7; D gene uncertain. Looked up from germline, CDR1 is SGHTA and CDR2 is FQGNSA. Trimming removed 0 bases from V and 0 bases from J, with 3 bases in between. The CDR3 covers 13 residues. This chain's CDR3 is CASSLAISYEQYF. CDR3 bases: TGTGCCAGCAGCTTAGCCATCTCCTACGAGCAGTACTTC.

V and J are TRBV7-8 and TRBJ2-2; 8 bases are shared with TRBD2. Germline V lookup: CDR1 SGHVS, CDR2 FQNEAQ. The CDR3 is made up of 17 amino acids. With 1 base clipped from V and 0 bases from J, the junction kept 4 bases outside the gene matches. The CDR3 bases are TGTGCCAGCAGCTTAGGGGCCGGGAGGGCGAACACCGGGGAGCTGTTTTTT. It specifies CASSLGAGRANTGELFF.

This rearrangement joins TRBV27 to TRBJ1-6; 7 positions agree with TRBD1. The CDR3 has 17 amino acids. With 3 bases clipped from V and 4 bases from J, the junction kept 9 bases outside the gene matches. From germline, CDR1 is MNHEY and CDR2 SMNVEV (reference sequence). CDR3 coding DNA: TGTGCCAGCAGTTTTTCGACAGGGTCGGCGTATAATTCACCCCTCCACTTT. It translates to CASSFSTGSAYNSPLHF.

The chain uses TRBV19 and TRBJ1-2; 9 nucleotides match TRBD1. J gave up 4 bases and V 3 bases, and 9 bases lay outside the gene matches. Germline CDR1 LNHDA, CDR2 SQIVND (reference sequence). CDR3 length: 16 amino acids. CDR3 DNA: TGTGCCAGTAGTATTGGAACAGGGGGCTGGAGCTATGGCTACACCTTC. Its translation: CASSIGTGGWSYGYTF.

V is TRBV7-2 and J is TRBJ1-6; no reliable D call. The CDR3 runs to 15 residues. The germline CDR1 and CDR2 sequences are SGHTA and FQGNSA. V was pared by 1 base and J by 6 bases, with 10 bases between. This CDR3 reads CASSLGWGVNSPLHF. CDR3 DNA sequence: TGTGCCAGCAGCTTAGGATGGGGAGTTAATTCACCCCTCCACTTT.

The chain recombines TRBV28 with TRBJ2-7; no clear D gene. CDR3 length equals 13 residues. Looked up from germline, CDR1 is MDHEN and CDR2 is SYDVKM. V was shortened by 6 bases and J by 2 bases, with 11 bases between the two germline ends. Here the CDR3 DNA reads TGTGCCAGCAGCCCCCACACGACCTACGAGCAGTACTTC. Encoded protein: CASSPHTTYEQYF.

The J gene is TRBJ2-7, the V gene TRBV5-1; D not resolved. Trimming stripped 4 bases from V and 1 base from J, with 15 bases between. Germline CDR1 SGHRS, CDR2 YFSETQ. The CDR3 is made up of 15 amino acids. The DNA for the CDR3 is TGCGCCAGCAGCCCAAGGATAGCTAGGTCCTACGAGCAGTACTTC. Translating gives CASSPRIARSYEQYF.

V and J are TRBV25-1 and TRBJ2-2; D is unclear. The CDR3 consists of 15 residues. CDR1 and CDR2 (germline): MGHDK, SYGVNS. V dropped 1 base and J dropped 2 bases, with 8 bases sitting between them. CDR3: CASSEWSLNTGELFF. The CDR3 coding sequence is TGTGCCAGCAGTGAATGGTCCCTAAACACCGGGGAGCTGTTTTTT.

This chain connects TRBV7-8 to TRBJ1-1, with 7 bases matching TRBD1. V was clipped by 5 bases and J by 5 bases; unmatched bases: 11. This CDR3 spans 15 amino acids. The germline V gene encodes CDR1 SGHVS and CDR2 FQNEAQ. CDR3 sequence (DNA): TGTGCCAGCAGCCCAGAGGGGGCCAGATGGACTGAAGCTTTCTTT. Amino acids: CASSPEGARWTEAFF.

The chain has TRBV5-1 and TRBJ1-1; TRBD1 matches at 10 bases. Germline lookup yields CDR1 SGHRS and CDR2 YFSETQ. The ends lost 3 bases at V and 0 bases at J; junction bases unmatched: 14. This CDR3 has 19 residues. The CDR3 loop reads CASSWSLRTGGGMNTEAFF. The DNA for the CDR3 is TGCGCCAGCAGCTGGTCCCTCAGGACAGGGGGAGGTATGAACACTGAAGCTTTCTTT.

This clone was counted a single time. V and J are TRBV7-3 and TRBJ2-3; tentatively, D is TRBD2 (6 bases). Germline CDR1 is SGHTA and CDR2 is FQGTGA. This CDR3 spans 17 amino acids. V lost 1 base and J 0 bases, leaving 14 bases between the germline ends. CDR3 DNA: TGTGCCAGCAGCTTAAGGAGGGAGACCTACAGCACAGATACGCAGTATTTT. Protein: CASSLRRETYSTDTQYF.

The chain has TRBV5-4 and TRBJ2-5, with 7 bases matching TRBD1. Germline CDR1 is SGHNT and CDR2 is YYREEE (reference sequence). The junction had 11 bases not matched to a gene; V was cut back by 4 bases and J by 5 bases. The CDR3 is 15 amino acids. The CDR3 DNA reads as TGTGCCAGCAGCCCTACAGGGGAGAGTGACGAGACCCAGTACTTC. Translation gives CASSPTGESDETQYF.

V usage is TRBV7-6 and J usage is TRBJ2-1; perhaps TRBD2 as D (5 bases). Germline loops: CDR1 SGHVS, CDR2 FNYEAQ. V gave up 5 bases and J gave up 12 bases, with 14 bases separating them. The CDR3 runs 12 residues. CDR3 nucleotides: TGTGCCAGCAGCCCCGGCGACCGGGGGCAGTTCTTC. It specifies CASSPGDRGQFF.

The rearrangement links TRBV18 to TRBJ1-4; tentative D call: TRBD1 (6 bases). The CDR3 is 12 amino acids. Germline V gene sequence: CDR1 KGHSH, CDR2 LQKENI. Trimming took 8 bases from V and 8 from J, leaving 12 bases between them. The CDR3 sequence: CASRTGTEKLFF. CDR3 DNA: TGTGCCAGCCGTACGGGGACAGAAAAACTGTTTTTT.

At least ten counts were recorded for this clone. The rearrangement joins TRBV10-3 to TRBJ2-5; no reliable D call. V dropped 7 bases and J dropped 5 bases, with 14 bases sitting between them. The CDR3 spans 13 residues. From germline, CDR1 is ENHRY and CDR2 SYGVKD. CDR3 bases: TGTGCCATCACTCCGGCCGACGGGGAGACCCAGTACTTC. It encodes CAITPADGETQYF.

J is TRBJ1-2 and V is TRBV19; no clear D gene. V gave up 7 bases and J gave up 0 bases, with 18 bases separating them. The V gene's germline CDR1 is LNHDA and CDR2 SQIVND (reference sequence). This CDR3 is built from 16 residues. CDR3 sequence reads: CASKDTTLTPNYGYTF. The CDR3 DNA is TGTGCCAGTAAAGACACGACCCTGACACCTAACTATGGCTACACCTTC.